The 22 T cell receptor beta chains below come from one sample, sequenced in a study of regulatory T cells in long-lasting Graves disease. Sequencing libraries for TCR beta were prepared with iRepertoire HTBI primers and Arm-PCR of CDR3 regions. TCRdb fed the multiplex PCR reads into MiXCR, producing one record per CDR3 protein. The profile shows under 500,000 distinct CDR3 sequences, around 20% of them singletons. Time point defined: persistent/refractory GD, antithyroid drugs over 5 years with positive TRAb. Following extraction of RNA from PBMCs, that RNA was used to make the TCR library. Sequences were derived from peripheral blood mononuclear cells (PBMCs), sampled when the disease was refractory, from a patient treated with antithyroid drugs. The receptors shown here come from a female donor with Graves disease.

This sequence joins TRBV20-1 and TRBJ2-4; D uncertain. The germline V gene has CDR1 DFQATT and CDR2 SNEGSKA (reference sequence). The CDR3 has 14 amino acids. V lost 2 bases, J lost 8 bases, and 16 bases lay in between. The CDR3 coding sequence is TGCAGTGCTAGAAGGGTCCAGACCGGTGACATTCAGTACTTC. It specifies CSARRVQTGDIQYF.

In its sample, this clonotype was seen a few times. This sequence joins TRBV5-4 and TRBJ2-7; 8 bases match TRBD1. The ends lost 0 bases at V and 5 bases at J; junction bases unmatched: 7. This CDR3 contains 15 residues. Germline CDR1 SGHNT, CDR2 YYREEE (reference sequence). The CDR3 sequence is CASSLAGTGVHEQYF. The CDR3 DNA follows: TGTGCCAGCAGCTTGGCCGGGACAGGCGTCCACGAGCAGTACTTC.

The chain links TRBV28 to TRBJ2-3; a possible D gene is TRBD1 (6 bases). Germline V gene lookup returns CDR1 MDHEN and CDR2 SYDVKM. This CDR3 is 14 amino acids long. V was trimmed by 3 bases and J by 4 bases, leaving 11 bases between them. The CDR3 DNA follows: TGTGCCAGCAGTTTCAGACAGGCCCCAGATACGCAGTATTTT. Its translation: CASSFRQAPDTQYF. Based on the CDR3 plus reference TRBV28 and TRBJ2-3, the full variable domain is DVKVTQSSRYLVKRTGEKVFLECVQDMDHENMFWYRQDPGLGLRLIYFSYDVKMKEKGDIPEGYSVSREKKERFSLILESASTNQTSMYLCASSFRQAPDTQYFGPGTRLTVL.

In its sample, this clonotype was seen many times. The chain links TRBV28 to TRBJ1-5, with TRBD1 matching 7 bases. CDR3 length: 14 amino acids. V trimming: 7 bases; J trimming: 5 bases; junction bases outside the gene matches: 8. Per germline, CDR1 MDHEN and CDR2 SYDVKM. The CDR3 DNA is TGTGCCAGCATTAAGACAGGGAGAGATCAGCCCCAGCATTTT. Amino acid sequence: CASIKTGRDQPQHF.

This clonotype was detected ten times or more. V gene TRBV6-1 combines with J gene TRBJ2-7; D is unclear. Germline values: CDR1 MNHNS, CDR2 SASEGT. This CDR3 spans 13 amino acids. The V end was cut by 6 bases, the J end by 3 bases, with 12 bases between. This chain's CDR3 is CASSSVGIYEQYF. The DNA for the CDR3 is TGTGCCAGCAGCTCAGTGGGGATCTACGAGCAGTACTTC.

This clonotype has at least ten counts. The chain recombines TRBV20-1 with TRBJ1-1; D is unclear. Germline CDR1 is DFQATT and CDR2 is SNEGSKA (reference sequence). Trimming removed 3 bases at V and 4 bases at J, with 6 bases between. CDR3 length equals 11 residues. The DNA for the CDR3 is TGCAGTGCTAGGCGCTCCACTGAAGCTTTCTTT. Its translation is CSARRSTEAFF.

This clonotype was seen a few times. V gene TRBV12-3 or TRBV12-4 combines with J gene TRBJ1-5; D possibly corresponds to TRBD1 (5 bases). V lost 6 bases to trimming and J lost 4 bases, with 13 bases between them. The CDR3 extends over 14 amino acids. DNA of the CDR3: TGTGCCAGCAGCGGTCGGGGGTTTAATCAGCCCCAGCATTTT. Translated: CASSGRGFNQPQHF.

Remarks on this clonotype: A read error may be the cause here, since a much bigger clone is one base away. The chain combines TRBV27 with TRBJ2-7, with 8 bases that match TRBD2. CDR1 and CDR2 from the germline V gene are MNHEY and SMNVEV (reference sequence). With 5 bases clipped from V and 1 base from J, the junction kept 7 bases outside the gene matches. The CDR3 has 15 residues. The CDR3 nucleotides are TGTGCCAGCAGTGAGAGCGGGAGCATGTCCTACGAGCAGTACTTC. Its translation: CASSESGSMSYEQYF.

This clonotype was detected only a few times. V and J are TRBV10-3 and TRBJ1-5, with 7 bases aligning to TRBD1. Germline loops: CDR1 ENHRY, CDR2 SYGVKD. V was clipped by 5 bases and J by 6 bases; unmatched bases: 10. This CDR3 is 15 amino acids long. The chain's CDR3 is CAISLGPRGTQPQHF. In DNA form, the CDR3 reads TGTGCCATCAGTCTGGGTCCCAGGGGGACTCAGCCCCAGCATTTT.

V is TRBV7-9 and J is TRBJ2-1; possible D gene TRBD1, 6 bases. The CDR3 extends over 13 amino acids. The V gene lost 8 bases and the J gene lost 5 bases, with 13 bases spanning the gap. In germline, CDR1 is SEHNR, CDR2 FQNEAQ (reference sequence). The CDR3 reads CASLPRGNNEQFF. CDR3 in DNA: TGTGCCAGCCTACCTAGGGGGAACAATGAGCAGTTCTTC.

This clonotype was seen ten or more times. The V and J genes are TRBV7-2 and TRBJ2-6; D gene unclear. The CDR3 extends over 14 amino acids. Germline values: CDR1 SGHTA, CDR2 FQGNSA. V dropped 8 bases and J dropped 2 bases, with 10 bases sitting between them. CDR3 sequence reads: CASSQGTGANVLTF. CDR3 nucleotide sequence: TGTGCCAGCTCGCAAGGAACTGGGGCCAACGTCCTGACTTTC.

This clonotype was detected only a few times. The chain recombines TRBV28 with TRBJ1-5; weak D call: TRBD1 (5 bases). Germline-derived CDR1 and CDR2 are MDHEN and SYDVKM. V was shortened by 6 bases and J by 9 bases, with 9 bases between the two germline ends. The CDR3 consists of 11 residues. The CDR3, as DNA: TGTGCCAGCAGCGGGGGTCGGCCCCAGCATTTT. It codes for CASSGGRPQHF.

Note on this clonotype: A much larger clone lies a single base off, so this may be a read error. This chain links TRBV6-6 with TRBJ2-2; D is perhaps TRBD1 or TRBD2 (5 bases each). In germline, CDR1 is MNHNY, CDR2 SVGAGI (reference sequence). The CDR3 is made up of 16 amino acids. Trimming shortened V by 0 bases and J by 7 bases, and 15 bases separated the two germline ends. CDR3 residues: CASSYSRGSLIGELFF. The CDR3 DNA is TGTGCCAGCAGTTACTCGAGGGGCTCCCTTATCGGGGAGCTGTTTTTT.

This clonotype was counted at least ten times. V usage is TRBV12-3 or TRBV12-4 and J usage is TRBJ1-1; D is possibly TRBD1 (5 bases). Trimming removed 8 bases from V and 5 bases from J, with 18 bases in between. CDR3 size: 14 residues. DNA of the CDR3: TGTGCCAGCTTTTGGGAAAGGGGAGCAACTGAAGCTTTCTTT. Translation: CASFWERGATEAFF.

V usage is TRBV10-3 and J usage is TRBJ2-2; TRBD1 matches at 7 bases. V shed 0 bases and J 6 bases; nucleotides not matched to a gene: 7. Germline CDR1 is ENHRY and CDR2 is SYGVKD. CDR3 size: 16 residues. This CDR3 is CAISESPTGKSGELFF. The CDR3 region has the DNA TGTGCCATCAGTGAGTCCCCGACAGGGAAGTCCGGGGAGCTGTTTTTT.

The sample holds a few counts of this clonotype. This rearrangement joins TRBV28 to TRBJ2-7; perhaps D is TRBD1 or TRBD2 (7 bases each). Trimming pared 5 bases from V and 12 bases from J, leaving 17 bases between. The CDR3 covers 12 residues. CDR1 is MDHEN and CDR2 is SYDVKM in the germline V gene. The DNA for the CDR3 is TGTGCCAGCAGTCCGCCCCAGGGGGGGGGGTACTTC. It translates to CASSPPQGGGYF.

The chain couples TRBV7-6 to TRBJ2-7; D is possibly TRBD2 (6 bases). V gave up 0 bases and J gave up 6 bases, with 15 bases separating them. Germline V gene data show CDR1 as SGHVS and CDR2 as FNYEAQ. CDR3 size: 15 residues. CDR3 in DNA: TGTGCCAGCAGCTTAGCGTCGGGAGTAAAACTCGAGCAGTACTTC. Protein: CASSLASGVKLEQYF.

At least ten counts were recorded for this clonotype. This sequence joins TRBV28 and TRBJ2-7; 8 bases agree with TRBD1. With 5 bases clipped from V and 5 bases from J, the junction kept 20 bases outside the gene matches. The CDR3 contains 18 residues. Per the germline V gene, CDR1 is MDHEN and CDR2 is SYDVKM. Written as DNA, the CDR3 is TGTGCCAGCAGTCCAATCTATGGGACAGGACAAAGGGGGAACGAGCAGTACTTC. Protein sequence: CASSPIYGTGQRGNEQYF. Drawing the rest from reference TRBV28 and TRBJ2-7, the complete variable domain is DVKVTQSSRYLVKRTGEKVFLECVQDMDHENMFWYRQDPGLGLRLIYFSYDVKMKEKGDIPEGYSVSREKKERFSLILESASTNQTSMYLCASSPIYGTGQRGNEQYFGPGTRLTVT.

The chain recombines TRBV12-3 or TRBV12-4 with TRBJ1-1, with no clear D. The CDR3 runs 11 residues. V shed 9 bases and J shed 6 bases, with 11 bases lying between them. This chain's CDR3 is CASVRGAEAFF. CDR3 in DNA: TGTGCCAGTGTCCGCGGGGCTGAAGCTTTCTTT.

V gene TRBV20-1 combines with J gene TRBJ1-2; TRBD1 agrees at 7 bases. Germline-derived CDR1 and CDR2 are DFQATT and SNEGSKA (reference sequence). This CDR3 contains 14 residues. After removal of 0 bases from V and 3 bases from J, the junction contained 4 bases not matched to a gene. Here the CDR3 reads CSARDRDSHYGYTF. CDR3 bases: TGCAGTGCTAGAGACCGGGACAGCCACTATGGCTACACCTTC.

The table lists this clonotype with a few counts. The genes are TRBV30 and TRBJ2-5; D gene unclear. V dropped 2 bases and J dropped 6 bases, with 13 bases sitting between them. This CDR3 comprises 13 residues. Germline V gives CDR1 GTSNPN, CDR2 SVGIG (reference sequence). Written as DNA, the CDR3 is TGTGCCTGGAGTCCCCGCCTTATGAAGACCCAGTACTTC. Residues: CAWSPRLMKTQYF.

This clonotype came up many times. V gene TRBV20-1 combines with J gene TRBJ2-7; TRBD2 matches 10 bases. The CDR3 runs to 15 residues. Trimming at V came to 5 bases and at J to 6 bases, leaving 13 bases not matched to a gene. Germline CDR1 is DFQATT and CDR2 is SNEGSKA (reference sequence). The CDR3 region is CSARRATSGTGEQYF. CDR3 in DNA: TGCAGTGCTCGACGCGCTACTAGCGGGACTGGCGAGCAGTACTTC.